This T cell receptor beta chain was identified during a study of CXCR3-negative and CXCR3-positive naive CD8 T cells. Worth noting for this clonotype: Its cognate antigen is unknown.

The CDR3 consists of 15 residues. Germline CDR1 is SEHNR and CDR2 is FQNEAQ (reference sequence). Findings and limits, study-wide: CXCR3-positive naive cells had TRB CDR3s that were more hydrophobic than CXCR3-negative naive cells had.

The libraries of TRB cDNA were constructed through 5' RACE using UMI labels. After re-calling the 5' RACE reads, TCRdb lists one entry per CDR3 protein, DNA absent. This repertoire includes some 150,000 distinct CDR3 sequences. The receptor's source is a human donor in good health. Some clones in this sample may be carry-over from other donors' samples. The V and J genes are TRBV7-9 and TRBJ1-1; TCRdb lists TRBD1, though no DNA is available to test this call. The sample comprised naive CXCR3+ CD8+ T cells from blood. Specified subset: CD45RO-CCR7+CD27+CD95- naive CD8+ T cells expressing CXCR3 (TNR3+). The CDR3 protein is CASSLRQQGSTEAFF.